This T cell receptor beta chain came from a study of blood T cell repertoires in COVID-19. In the study overall: Nucleic acid was either cDNA or gDNA, and it came from T cells, B-cell-depleted T cells, or PBMCs.

Clones were read by immunoSEQ multiplex PCR, and TCRdb kept only the in-frame ones, dropping some. Found here are under 450,000 clones, 70% to 90% of them singletons; the top ten hold around 12%. The source material was peripheral blood. This receptor was obtained from a woman aged 45-65 years with COVID-19, enrolled during active disease.

Written as DNA, the CDR3 is TGTGCCAGCAGCCCCCCGGGGGATACGCAGTATTTT. Translated, it gives CASSPPGDTQYF. J is TRBJ2-3 and V is TRBV11-2; maybe TRBD2 (5 bases). Germline CDR1 SGHAT, CDR2 FQNNGV. V was pared by 5 bases and J by 6 bases, with 9 bases between. The CDR3 loop spans 12 amino acids. The whole variable domain, filled in from reference TRBV11-2 and TRBJ2-3, reads EAGVAQSPRYKIIEKRQSVAFWCNPISGHATLYWYQQILGQGPKLLIQFQNNGVVDDSQLPKDRFSAERLKGVDSTLKIQPAKLEDSAVYLCASSPPGDTQYFGPGTRLTVL.